Many counts were recorded for the clone carrying this T cell receptor (beta chain). No antigen is known for it. Compared with germline, one end of the junction differs, possibly owing to a read error. This record belongs to a study of early T cells in non-severe SARS-CoV-2 infection. Individual cDNA molecules were tagged with unique molecular identifiers, the study reported. TCRdb reprocessed the 5' RACE reads with MiXCR, giving one entry per CDR3 protein. The data contain 65,000 to 80,000 distinct CDR3 sequences, approximately 13% of them singletons. Overall study findings and caveats: There was a bias toward anti-spike CD8 responses in VDJdb matching, which missed private and CD4 specificities.

The CDR3 is made up of 18 amino acids. Germline loops: CDR1 LNHDA, CDR2 SQIVND (reference sequence). The V and J genes are TRBV19 and TRBJ2-2, with 10 positions matching TRBD2. Sequencing was carried out using whole blood. This clonotype was obtained from an adult who was a healthcare worker with PCR-confirmed SARS-CoV-2 infection or an uninfected control (not recorded which). The CDR3 region is CASSLELAGPLRAGELFF. The CDR3 bases are TGTGCCAGTAGTCTAGAACTAGCGGGACCCCTGCGGGCCGGGGAGCTGTTTTTT.